This TCR beta chain was sequenced for a study of response to subunit inactivated influenza vaccine. TCRdb re-analysed the RT-PCR reads in MiXCR, keeping a single row per CDR3 protein. The sample has about 170,000 distinct CDR3 sequences, approximately 12% seen once. Trimming removed 5 bases at V and 2 bases at J, with 11 bases between. The CDR3 extends over 14 amino acids. These same data were also listed under a study on T cells expressing NK-cell markers. That report notes: Libraries used 5'RACE template switching adding universal primer site and UMIs. From sorted CD3+CD56+NKG2C+, CD3+CD56+NKG2C- and CD3+CD56-NKG2C+ T cells came the TCR beta repertoires. Alpha-beta TCR T cells were the sole sorting target in several experiments, owing to an anti-gamma-delta TCR antibody. CD8+ T cells in more than five donors included dominant NKG2C+ clonotypes at 1.0-7.0%. Topping the CD3+CD56-NKG2C+ fraction as well were these clonotypes, in a few donors.

Sequenced material: CD8+ T cells sorted from PBMCs, taken approximately 12 days after vaccination. The TCR was taken from a man aged 50-59 years who received an inactivated influenza vaccine. J is TRBJ2-3 and V is TRBV12-3 or TRBV12-4; D remains ambiguous. The CDR3 loop reads CASSGPPHTDTQYF. CDR3 DNA sequence: TGTGCCAGCAGTGGACCTCCCCACACAGATACGCAGTATTTT.